One and the same sample provided the 21 T cell receptor beta chains below, sequenced in a study of early T cells in non-severe SARS-CoV-2 infection. TCRdb passed the 5' RACE reads through MiXCR, listing each CDR3 protein once. The sample gives 32,000 or so distinct CDR3 sequences, about 6% of which show up once; roughly 4.8% is in the top ten. The sample was whole blood. The receptors stem from an adult who was a healthcare worker with PCR-confirmed SARS-CoV-2 infection or an uninfected control (not recorded which).

In this sample, this clonotype turned up a few times. V usage is TRBV5-4 and J usage is TRBJ2-1, with D uncertain. V was clipped by 9 bases and J by 10 bases, with 14 bases between them. CDR3 size: 11 residues. The germline V gene has CDR1 SGHNT and CDR2 YYREEE (reference sequence). CDR3 nucleotide sequence: TGTGCCACAAAGACCATCGGGGAGCAGTTCTTC. Protein: CATKTIGEQFF.

This clonotype was recorded at least ten times. The chain joins TRBV29-1 to TRBJ2-3, with D perhaps given as TRBD1 or TRBD2 (7 bases each). The CDR3 runs 14 residues. V was trimmed by 5 bases and J by 4 bases, leaving 16 bases between them. CDR1 SQVTM and CDR2 ANQGSEA come from the germline V gene. The CDR3 protein is CSVSQGGTADTQYF. The CDR3, as DNA: TGCAGCGTTAGTCAGGGGGGGACGGCAGATACGCAGTATTTT.

In its sample, this clonotype was seen many times. The rearrangement uses TRBV7-2 and TRBJ2-1, with TRBD2 identical over 9 bases. The length of the CDR3 is 15 residues. The V and J ends lost 4 bases and 6 bases, in that order; junction bases with no gene match: 7. Per the germline V gene, CDR1 is SGHTA and CDR2 is FQGNSA. In DNA, the CDR3 is TGTGCCAGCAGCTCTGTAGCGGGAGCAGGCAATGAGCAGTTCTTC. Its protein is CASSSVAGAGNEQFF. Complete variable domain (other parts from reference TRBV7-2 and TRBJ2-1): GAGVSQSPSNKVTEKGKDVELRCDPISGHTALYWYRQSLGQGLEFLIYFQGNSAPDKSGLPSDRFSAERTGGSVSTLTIQRTQQEDSAVYLCASSSVAGAGNEQFFGPGTRLTVL.

The chain recombines TRBV5-1 with TRBJ1-1, with 10 bases aligning to TRBD1. The germline gives CDR1 SGHRS, CDR2 YFSETQ. CDR3 length: 13 amino acids. V trimming: 7 bases; J trimming: 1 base; junction bases outside the gene matches: 1. The CDR3 region is CASGTGENTEAFF. The CDR3 bases are TGCGCCAGCGGGACAGGGGAGAACACTGAAGCTTTCTTT.

The table lists this clonotype with many counts. The genes are TRBV20-1 and TRBJ2-3; no reliable D call. Per the germline V gene, CDR1 is DFQATT and CDR2 is SNEGSKA (reference sequence). The V and J ends lost 1 base and 4 bases respectively, with 12 bases between them. The CDR3 totals 14 residues. As DNA, the CDR3 is TGCAGTGCTAGAGGCGTGGGCAACGCAGATACGCAGTATTTT. Encoded protein: CSARGVGNADTQYF.

This clonotype came up many times. This chain joins TRBV7-6 and TRBJ2-7; D not certain. This CDR3 region has 13 residues. The germline V gene encodes CDR1 SGHVS and CDR2 FNYEAQ. V was shortened by 0 bases and J by 0 bases, with 3 bases between the two germline ends. The CDR3 loop is CASSLAASYEQYF. In DNA form, the CDR3 reads TGTGCCAGCAGCTTAGCGGCCTCCTACGAGCAGTACTTC.

Ten or more counts support this clonotype. The chain recombines TRBV5-1 with TRBJ2-7; D call uncertain. The germline V gene encodes CDR1 SGHRS and CDR2 YFSETQ. This CDR3 has 14 residues. V was shortened by 4 bases and J by 7 bases, with 18 bases between the two germline ends. CDR3 protein: CASSLPDRGREQYF. CDR3 nucleotide sequence: TGCGCCAGCAGCCTCCCTGACCGTGGAAGGGAGCAGTACTTC.

This clonotype was counted ten times or more. V usage is TRBV6-1 and J usage is TRBJ2-1; TRBD2 aligns across 8 bases. Germline lookup yields CDR1 MNHNS and CDR2 SASEGT. CDR3 length: 14 residues. The V gene end was trimmed by 7 bases and the J gene end by 6 bases; junction bases not matched to a gene: 8. The CDR3 region is CASTQGREVNEQFF. The CDR3 DNA sequence: TGTGCCAGCACCCAAGGGCGGGAGGTCAATGAGCAGTTCTTC.

This clonotype came up many times. The rearrangement links TRBV18 to TRBJ1-6; D is unclear. Germline CDR1 reads KGHSH; CDR2 reads LQKENI. The CDR3 spans 15 residues. With 3 bases removed from V and 7 bases from J, the gap between germline ends came to 13 bases. The CDR3 here is CASSPLDPRNSPLHF. The CDR3 bases are TGTGCCAGCTCACCGCTAGACCCGCGGAATTCACCCCTCCACTTT. Filled out from reference TRBV18 and TRBJ1-6, the complete variable domain reads NAGVMQNPRHLVRRRGQEARLRCSPMKGHSHVYWYRQLPEEGLKFMVYLQKENIIDESGMPKERFSAEFPKEGPSILRIQQVVRGDSAAYFCASSPLDPRNSPLHFGNGTRLTVT.

The gene calls are TRBV7-3 and TRBJ2-5; TRBD2 aligns across 7 bases. Trimming cost V 0 bases and J 5 bases; bases outside gene matches: 0. CDR1 and CDR2 from the germline V gene are SGHTA and FQGTGA. The CDR3 has 13 residues. Written as DNA, the CDR3 is TGTGCCAGCAGCTTAACACTAGCGGAGACCCAGTACTTC. Protein: CASSLTLAETQYF.

This clonotype appeared many times. The rearrangement joins TRBV4-1 to TRBJ2-2; possible D gene TRBD1, 5 bases. Germline V gene sequence: CDR1 MGHRA, CDR2 YSYEKL. The CDR3 length is 14 residues. The V gene lost 0 bases and the J gene lost 9 bases, with 11 bases spanning the gap. For the CDR3, the DNA is TGCGCCAGCAGCCAAGAAGGACAACCTCGGGAGCTGTTTTTT. This sequence encodes CASSQEGQPRELFF.

This clonotype appeared many times. The chain combines TRBV5-6 with TRBJ1-1, with D unresolved. The germline CDR1 and CDR2 sequences are SGHDT and YYEEEE. Trimming cost V 3 bases and J 2 bases, with 11 bases left between them. The CDR3 is 14 residues long. The chain's CDR3 is CASSWREGNTEAFF. The CDR3 DNA reads TGTGCCAGCAGCTGGAGGGAGGGAAACACTGAAGCTTTCTTT.

This clonotype was counted ten times or more. The rearrangement joins TRBV24-1 to TRBJ2-3; no reliable D call. CDR3 length equals 15 residues. The V gene lost 2 bases and the J gene lost 0 bases, with 8 bases spanning the gap. Per germline, CDR1 KGHDR and CDR2 SFDVKD. The DNA of the CDR3 is TGTGCCACCAGTGATTCCGCCGACAGCACAGATACGCAGTATTTT. Its translation: CATSDSADSTDTQYF.

This clonotype was recorded many times. The genes are TRBV3-1 and TRBJ1-2; D possibly corresponds to TRBD1 (5 bases). The CDR3 is 10 amino acids. V lost 9 bases and J 8 bases, leaving 10 bases between the germline ends. Germline CDR1 reads LGHDT; CDR2 reads YNNKEL (reference sequence). This CDR3 is CASSGDGYTF. CDR3 bases: TGTGCCAGTAGTGGGGACGGCTACACCTTC.

This clonotype has at least ten counts. The chain is built from TRBV28 and TRBJ2-7; no definite D call. This CDR3 has 11 amino acids. From germline, CDR1 is MDHEN and CDR2 SYDVKM. The V end was cut by 3 bases, the J end by 4 bases, with 4 bases between. The CDR3 DNA reads TGTGCCAGCAGTTTCCTTTACGAGCAGTACTTC. Translated, it gives CASSFLYEQYF.

This clonotype has at least ten counts. The chain has TRBV12-3 or TRBV12-4 and TRBJ1-6; 7 nucleotides match TRBD1. The CDR3 has 14 amino acids. The V gene end was trimmed by 5 bases and the J gene end by 7 bases; junction bases not matched to a gene: 5. Written as DNA, the CDR3 is TGTGCCAGCAGTACCCGGGACAGAAATTCACCCCTCCACTTT. Protein product: CASSTRDRNSPLHF.

This clonotype turned up a few times. The chain combines TRBV7-2 with TRBJ2-7, with 9 positions matching TRBD2. V was pared by 4 bases and J by 6 bases, with 10 bases of the junction left unmatched. The CDR3 extends over 15 amino acids. Germline lookup yields CDR1 SGHTA and CDR2 FQGNSA. Here the CDR3 reads CASSSRLADVIEQYF. CDR3 bases: TGTGCCAGCAGCTCACGACTAGCGGATGTCATCGAGCAGTACTTC.

This clonotype was counted ten times or more. Here the CDR3 DNA reads TGTGCCAGTAGTTGGGGCACAGGCTCTGGGGCCAACGTCCTGACTTTC. This translates into CASSWGTGSGANVLTF. This chain joins TRBV19 and TRBJ2-6, with D tentatively TRBD1 (5 bases). Trimming shortened V by 5 bases and J by 0 bases, and 11 bases separated the two germline ends. Looked up from germline, CDR1 is LNHDA and CDR2 is SQIVND (reference sequence). CDR3 length: 16 residues.

This clonotype has a count of ten or more. This chain uses TRBV7-8 with TRBJ2-5; 7 bases are a match to TRBD1. The ends lost 5 bases at V and 5 bases at J; junction bases unmatched: 11. Per the germline V gene, CDR1 is SGHVS and CDR2 is FQNEAQ. The length of the CDR3 is 15 residues. CDR3 protein: CASSIGQEGVETQYF. Here the CDR3 DNA reads TGTGCCAGCAGCATCGGACAGGAAGGTGTTGAGACCCAGTACTTC.

This clonotype was counted at least ten times. The CDR3 DNA reads TGTGCCAGTAGTTCTCGCGGCTATGGCTACACCTTC. It codes for CASSSRGYGYTF. The chain has TRBV19 and TRBJ1-2, with D uncertain. Germline assignment: CDR1 LNHDA and CDR2 SQIVND (reference sequence). Trimming removed 5 bases from V and 4 bases from J, with 8 bases in between. The CDR3 extends over 12 amino acids.

There are a few counts of this clonotype. This rearrangement joins TRBV10-3 to TRBJ1-2, with 8 bases matching TRBD1. This CDR3 contains 15 residues. Trimming removed 5 bases from V and 1 base from J; junction bases left unmatched: 6. Per germline, CDR1 ENHRY and CDR2 SYGVKD. CDR3 in amino acids: CAISPGGGINYGYTF. The CDR3 region has the DNA TGTGCCATCAGTCCAGGGGGCGGAATTAACTATGGCTACACCTTC.